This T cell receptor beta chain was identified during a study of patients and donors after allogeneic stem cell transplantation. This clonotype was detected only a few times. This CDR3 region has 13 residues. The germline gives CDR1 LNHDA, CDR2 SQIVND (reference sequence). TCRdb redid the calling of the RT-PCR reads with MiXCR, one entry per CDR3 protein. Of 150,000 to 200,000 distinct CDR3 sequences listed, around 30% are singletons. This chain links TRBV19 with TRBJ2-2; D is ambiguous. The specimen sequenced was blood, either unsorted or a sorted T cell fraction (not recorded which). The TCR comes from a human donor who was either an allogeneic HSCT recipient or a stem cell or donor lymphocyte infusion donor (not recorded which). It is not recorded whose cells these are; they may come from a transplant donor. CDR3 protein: CASATPNTGELFF. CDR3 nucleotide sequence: TGTGCGTCGGCTACCCCTAACACCGGGGAGCTGTTTTTT.